Following are 18 T cell receptor beta chains from one sample sequenced in a study of early T cells in non-severe SARS-CoV-2 infection (dated by TCRdb to about 2021). Library preparation employed 5' RACE. The sequencing machine was a NextSeq 500. The raw public data were reprocessed by TCRdb itself: fastp quality trimming at Q25, MiXCR clonotype calling, in-frame beta chains only. Each entry is one CDR3 protein sequence, shown with its most common DNA and genes. The sample yields 75,000 to 90,000 distinct CDR3 sequences; 6% to 7% were counted once. Together, the top ten hold roughly 7.8% of the sample. The sequenced sample consisted of whole blood. Source of these receptors: an adult who was a healthcare worker with PCR-confirmed SARS-CoV-2 infection or an uninfected control (not recorded which).

This clonotype was observed a few times. The gene calls are TRBV20-1 and TRBJ2-1; possible D gene TRBD2, 5 bases. Germline CDR1 reads DFQATT; CDR2 reads SNEGSKA (reference sequence). This CDR3 has 14 amino acids. V was pared by 3 bases and J by 10 bases, with 19 bases between. The CDR3 sequence is CSASRGSRWEEQFF. Written as DNA, the CDR3 is TGCAGTGCTAGTCGAGGGAGCCGGTGGGAGGAGCAGTTCTTC.

The CDR3 DNA sequence: TGTGCCAGCAGCCAGCCCGCCGTAGCGAACACCGGGGAGCTGTTTTTT. This codes for CASSQPAVANTGELFF. The V call is TRBV3-2, the J call TRBJ2-2; the table's TRBD2 call for D was not verified on the DNA. TRBV3-2 is a pseudogene. The CDR3 spans 16 residues.

This clonotype was recorded at least ten times. The V call is TRBV7-2, the J call TRBJ1-2; tentatively, D is TRBD1 (6 bases). This CDR3 contains 13 residues. Trimming shortened V by 5 bases and J by 2 bases, and 9 bases separated the two germline ends. Germline V gene lookup returns CDR1 SGHTA and CDR2 FQGNSA. The DNA of the CDR3 is TGTGCCAGCAGCGGACAGTTAAACTATGGCTACACCTTC. Amino acid sequence: CASSGQLNYGYTF.

This chain connects TRBV7-9 to TRBJ2-7, with TRBD2 identical over 8 bases. The germline CDR1 and CDR2 sequences are SEHNR and FQNEAQ (reference sequence). This CDR3 is built from 15 residues. The trim removed 5 bases at V and 2 bases at J, leaving 8 bases unmatched. The CDR3 spells CASSISGTRAYEQYF. The CDR3 nucleotides are TGTGCCAGCAGCATATCCGGGACTAGGGCCTACGAGCAGTACTTC.

The table lists this clonotype with many counts. This sequence joins TRBV20-1 and TRBJ2-7; no clear D gene. Germline CDR1 reads DFQATT; CDR2 reads SNEGSKA (reference sequence). The CDR3 spans 12 residues. Trimming removed 0 bases at V and 6 bases at J, with 9 bases between. The CDR3 DNA sequence: TGCAGTGCTAGAGAGCGGCGTGGCGAGCAGTACTTC. It codes for CSARERRGEQYF.

This clonotype came up a few times. The gene calls are TRBV20-1 and TRBJ1-6; a possible D gene is TRBD1 (5 bases). The V gene lost 0 bases and the J gene lost 7 bases, with 16 bases spanning the gap. The CDR3 contains 16 residues. Germline CDR1 reads DFQATT; CDR2 reads SNEGSKA (reference sequence). The CDR3 DNA sequence: TGCAGTGCTAGAGATCCGGGGCGTAGGCTCAATTCACCCCTCCACTTT. Its translation is CSARDPGRRLNSPLHF.

This clonotype showed up just a few times. CDR3 in amino acids: CASSPDSSYGYTF. As DNA, the CDR3 is TGCGCCAGCAGCCCCGACAGCAGCTATGGCTACACCTTC. This chain joins TRBV5-1 and TRBJ1-2; tentatively, D is TRBD1 (5 bases). This CDR3 has 13 amino acids. V was trimmed by 4 bases and J by 4 bases, leaving 11 bases between them. CDR1 is SGHRS and CDR2 is YFSETQ in the germline V gene.

The gene calls are TRBV6-5 and TRBJ2-6, with D tentatively TRBD1 (5 bases). Trimming removed 6 bases at V and 2 bases at J, with 14 bases between. The CDR3 has 16 amino acids. Germline-derived CDR1 and CDR2 are MNHEY and SVGAGI. CDR3 region: CASRRTDKTGANVLTF. DNA for the CDR3: TGTGCCAGCAGGCGAACGGACAAAACTGGGGCCAACGTCCTGACTTTC.

The V gene is TRBV18, the J gene TRBJ1-5, with 8 bases lining up with TRBD1. The CDR3 contains 15 residues. V was clipped by 6 bases and J by 3 bases; unmatched bases: 7. CDR1 is KGHSH and CDR2 is LQKENI in the germline V gene. In DNA form, the CDR3 reads TGTGCCAGCTCGTCCGGGCAGGGGGCCAATCAGCCCCAGCATTTT. It translates to CASSSGQGANQPQHF.

The chain carries TRBV12-3 or TRBV12-4 and TRBJ2-7, with a possible D match to TRBD1 (7 bases). With 6 bases removed from V and 4 bases from J, the gap between germline ends came to 16 bases. The CDR3 is made up of 14 amino acids. CDR3 bases: TGTGCCAGCAGACGTCGACAGGGAGGTTACGAGCAGTACTTC. Protein: CASRRRQGGYEQYF.

This clonotype has just a few counts. The chain is built from TRBV12-3 or TRBV12-4 and TRBJ1-1; D perhaps matches TRBD1 (5 bases). V dropped 5 bases and J dropped 3 bases, with 10 bases sitting between them. The CDR3 is 13 residues long. For the CDR3, the DNA is TGTGCCAGCAGTAAAAGGGGAGACACTGAAGCTTTCTTT. Its protein is CASSKRGDTEAFF.

This clonotype was counted many times. The rearrangement uses TRBV3-1 and TRBJ2-1; D remains unclear. The germline V and J ends were trimmed by 2 bases and 4 bases, with 9 bases remaining between them. This CDR3 is 14 amino acids long. The V gene's germline CDR1 is LGHDT and CDR2 YNNKEL (reference sequence). The CDR3 protein is CASSQRARYNEQFF. CDR3 bases: TGTGCCAGCAGCCAACGGGCTAGATACAATGAGCAGTTCTTC.

Many counts were recorded for this clonotype. The rearrangement links TRBV6-6 to TRBJ2-1, with TRBD2 matching 7 bases. The CDR3 contains 16 residues. In germline, CDR1 is MNHNY, CDR2 SVGAGI (reference sequence). J was trimmed by 0 bases and V by 4 bases; bases with no gene match: 6. The CDR3 sequence is CASSFLAGSSYNEQFF. In nucleotides, the CDR3 is TGTGCCAGCAGTTTCTTAGCGGGCAGCTCCTACAATGAGCAGTTCTTC.

The chain recombines TRBV20-1 with TRBJ2-2; no definite D call. The CDR3 runs to 12 residues. The germline V gene encodes CDR1 DFQATT and CDR2 SNEGSKA (reference sequence). V was clipped by 6 bases and J by 5 bases, with 10 bases between them. The CDR3: CSAKELTGELFF. The CDR3 region has the DNA TGCAGTGCCAAAGAATTGACCGGGGAGCTGTTTTTT.

This clonotype was seen more than once but under ten times. V gene TRBV28 combines with J gene TRBJ2-1; 8 bases align to TRBD2. V was clipped by 4 bases and J by 7 bases; unmatched bases: 6. This CDR3 has 14 residues. Germline loops: CDR1 MDHEN, CDR2 SYDVKM. This CDR3 reads CASSSRGGGNEQFF. CDR3 bases: TGTGCCAGCAGTTCTAGGGGCGGGGGGAATGAGCAGTTCTTC.

This clonotype showed up many times. The chain links TRBV7-6 to TRBJ2-5, with 8 bases identical to TRBD2. After removal of 3 bases from V and 5 bases from J, the junction contained 11 bases not matched to a gene. The CDR3 is made up of 16 amino acids. Germline loops: CDR1 SGHVS, CDR2 FNYEAQ. CDR3 sequence: CASSFSGTRSLETQYF. CDR3 sequence (DNA): TGTGCCAGCAGCTTCTCCGGGACTAGGAGTTTGGAGACCCAGTACTTC.

This clonotype was found many times. This chain joins TRBV7-2 and TRBJ1-5, with unresolved D. Trimming left V 5 bases short and J 0 bases short, with 5 bases between. The CDR3 totals 13 residues. In germline, CDR1 is SGHTA, CDR2 FQGNSA. The CDR3 region has the DNA TGTGCCAGCAGCCCTAATAGCAATCAGCCCCAGCATTTT. This sequence encodes CASSPNSNQPQHF.

This clonotype occurred many times. This rearrangement joins TRBV2 to TRBJ1-3; D call uncertain. Germline V gene sequence: CDR1 SNHLY, CDR2 FYNNEI. This CDR3 contains 12 residues. V was clipped by 4 bases and J by 8 bases, with 9 bases between them. CDR3 sequence: CASSARKDTIYF. CDR3 DNA sequence: TGTGCCAGCAGTGCGCGGAAGGACACCATATATTTT.